This T cell receptor beta chain was obtained from a study of lymphopenia after photon versus proton radiotherapy. Study-wide points: Under photons, naive T cells and diversity fell while effector/memory populations rose. A bigger post-nadir fall in TCR diversity correlated inversely with survival time in deceased patients. Survival link was tested only in deceased patients; proton benefit remains a possibility.

This CDR3 region has 16 residues. V shed 2 bases, J shed 3 bases, and the junction held 8 bases outside the gene matches. Germline V gene sequence: CDR1 SGHTS, CDR2 YDEGEE. This table comes from immunoSEQ multiplex PCR, and its TCRdb copy is limited to in-frame clones, with some not included. The table has about 12,000 clones, 88% seen once. As regards this clone: Antigen: not known.

The sequenced sample was peripheral blood, obtained from a patient treated with photon-based radiotherapy. This TCR derives from a man aged 55 to 69 with pancreatic cancer. V is TRBV5-8 and J is TRBJ1-2, with 9 nucleotides matching TRBD1. The CDR3 sequence is CASSFFWTGDDYGYTF. In DNA form, the CDR3 reads TGTGCCAGCAGCTTCTTCTGGACAGGGGACGACTATGGCTACACCTTC. The whole variable domain, remainder taken from reference TRBV5-8 and TRBJ1-2, is EAGVTQSPTHLIKTRGQQATLRCSPISGHTSVYWYQQALGLGLQFLLWYDEGEERNRGNFPPRFSGRQFPNYSSELNVNALELEDSALYLCASSFFWTGDDYGYTFGSGTRLTVV.